The rows below give T cell receptor beta chains drawn from one sample of a study of early stage breast cancer tumors. Measured with immunoSEQ multiplex PCR; TCRdb has only the in-frame clones, and not every one. The sample yields more than 65,000 clones, about 85% seen once. The sample comprised blood. These receptors were obtained from a person aged 40-50 years with breast cancer. Each CDR3 is given with its conserved first and last residue. D genes are given only for firm matches. Clone size, where shown, is once, few, many, or a class for clones that have expanded.

size: -
length: 15
D: TRBD2
V: TRBV7-3
J: TRBJ2-2
DNA: TGTGCCAGCAGCACTAGCGGGAGGGACGCCGGGGAGCTGTTTTTT
CDR3: CASSTSGRDAGELFF

size: -
length: 13
D: -
V: TRBV29-1
J: TRBJ1-1
DNA: TGCAGCGTTGAATCCCCAAGGAACACTGAAGCTTTCTTT
CDR3: CSVESPRNTEAFF

size: -
length: 18
D: -
V: TRBV18
J: TRBJ1-2
DNA: TGTGCCAGCTCACCTAACCTGGGAGGCCTGAGTACTAACTATGGCTACACCTTC
CDR3: CASSPNLGGLSTNYGYTF

size: once
length: 17
D: -
V: TRBV5-1
J: TRBJ2-5
DNA: TGCGCCAGCAGCACTGGACAGGGAGGGGGCTTACAAGAGACCCAGTACTTC
CDR3: CASSTGQGGGLQETQYF

size: -
length: 12
D: -
V: TRBV7-2
J: TRBJ1-5
DNA: TGTGCCAGCAGCTTAGGAGTTCAGCCCCAGCATTTT
CDR3: CASSLGVQPQHF

size: -
length: 17
D: -
V: TRBV28
J: TRBJ1-1
DNA: TGTGCCAGCAGTTCCCTAAGCGACAGAATAAAAAACACTGAAGCTTTCTTT
CDR3: CASSSLSDRIKNTEAFF

size: -
length: 16
D: -
V: TRBV30
J: TRBJ1-5
DNA: TGTGCCTGGAGTGTACTATCGGAGAGATTTAATCAGCCCCAGCATTTT
CDR3: CAWSVLSERFNQPQHF

size: -
length: 11
D: -
V: TRBV27
J: TRBJ1-4
DNA: TGTGCCAGCAGTTCACAGGGAAAACTGTTTTTT
CDR3: CASSSQGKLFF

size: -
length: 15
D: -
V: TRBV5-6
J: TRBJ1-2
DNA: TGTGCCAGCAGCTCCCAGGACGGAATCTCCTATGGCTACACCTTC
CDR3: CASSSQDGISYGYTF

size: -
length: 11
D: -
V: TRBV27
J: TRBJ2-5
DNA: TGTGCCAGCAGTTTCCAAGAGACCCAGTACTTC
CDR3: CASSFQETQYF

size: -
length: 13
D: -
V: TRBV6-1
J: TRBJ2-5
DNA: TGTGCCAGCAGGGCAGGCCCGCCAGAGACCCAGTACTTC
CDR3: CASRAGPPETQYF

size: -
length: 13
D: -
V: TRBV29-1
J: TRBJ2-7
DNA: TGCAGCGTTGAAGACAGGAGCTCCTACGAGCAGTACTTC
CDR3: CSVEDRSSYEQYF

size: -
length: 13
D: TRBD1
V: TRBV7-9
J: TRBJ1-1
DNA: TGTGCCGGGACGACAGGGGTGAACACTGAAGCTTTCTTT
CDR3: CAGTTGVNTEAFF

size: -
length: 14
D: -
V: TRBV19
J: TRBJ1-2
DNA: TGTGCCAGTAGTATAGATCTGGGGCAAGGAGGCTACACCTTC
CDR3: CASSIDLGQGGYTF

size: -
length: 15
D: TRBD1
V: TRBV2
J: TRBJ2-5
DNA: TGTGCCAGCAAGAAGGACAGGAGTGCCCAAGAGACCCAGTACTTC
CDR3: CASKKDRSAQETQYF

size: -
length: 13
D: -
V: TRBV6-6
J: TRBJ1-2
DNA: TGTGCCAGCAGAACACCTAGGAACTATGGCTACACCTTC
CDR3: CASRTPRNYGYTF

size: -
length: 12
D: -
V: TRBV29-1
J: TRBJ2-3
DNA: TGCAGCGTTGAACAGTACACAGATACGCAGTATTTT
CDR3: CSVEQYTDTQYF

size: -
length: 15
D: -
V: TRBV28
J: TRBJ2-7
DNA: TGTGCCAGCAGCTGGGGGGGCGGGGGCTCCTACGAGCAGTACTTC
CDR3: CASSWGGGGSYEQYF

size: -
length: 17
D: -
V: TRBV7-3
J: TRBJ2-6
DNA: TGTGCCAGCAGCTTTACCGGGTCTCCCTCTGGGGCCAACGTCCTGACTTTC
CDR3: CASSFTGSPSGANVLTF

size: once
length: 14
D: -
V: TRBV6-1
J: TRBJ2-6
DNA: TGTGCCAGCACCAAGCTTGCCGGGGCCAACGTCCTGACTTTC
CDR3: CASTKLAGANVLTF

size: -
length: 15
D: TRBD1
V: TRBV28
J: TRBJ2-7
DNA: TGTGCCAGCAGTCCCCCTGGACAGGGAAGGGGCGAGCAGTACTTC
CDR3: CASSPPGQGRGEQYF

size: -
length: 13
D: -
V: TRBV27
J: TRBJ1-1
DNA: TGTGCCAGCGTGTCGAAGGGGAACACTGAAGCTTTCTTT
CDR3: CASVSKGNTEAFF

size: few
length: 15
D: -
V: TRBV6-4
J: TRBJ1-2
DNA: TGTGCCAGCAGTCCTGACTCAGGACTGAACTATGGCTACACCTTC
CDR3: CASSPDSGLNYGYTF

size: -
length: 16
D: TRBD1
V: TRBV5-4
J: TRBJ1-4
DNA: TGTGCCAGCAGCTTACAGGGGGGGGGTCTCAATGAAAAACTGTTTTTT
CDR3: CASSLQGGGLNEKLFF

size: -
length: 19
D: -
V: TRBV7-8
J: TRBJ2-1
DNA: TGTGCCAGCAGCTCATACAGCAGCTTAGACCCCCTAGCCCCCAATGAGCAGTTCTTC
CDR3: CASSSYSSLDPLAPNEQFF

size: -
length: 15
D: -
V: TRBV18
J: TRBJ2-2
DNA: TGTGCCAGCTCACCACAGGACACGAACACCGGGGAGCTGTTTTTT
CDR3: CASSPQDTNTGELFF

size: -
length: 14
D: -
V: TRBV28
J: TRBJ1-2
DNA: TGTGCCAGCAGTATCCGGGACGGAAGTAAAGGCGACACCTTC
CDR3: CASSIRDGSKGDTF

size: -
length: 16
D: TRBD2
V: TRBV5-1
J: TRBJ2-1
DNA: TGCGCCAGCAGCTTGGCACGCGGGAGGGCCTACAATGAGCAGTTCTTC
CDR3: CASSLARGRAYNEQFF

size: -
length: 14
D: TRBD1
V: TRBV27
J: TRBJ1-1
DNA: TGTGCCAGCAGTCGGACAGGTTCGGACACTGAAGCTTTCTTT
CDR3: CASSRTGSDTEAFF

size: once
length: 16
D: TRBD1
V: TRBV27
J: TRBJ2-7
DNA: TGTGCCAGCAGTTTCGAAATGGGGACAGGGACCTACGAGCAGTACTTC
CDR3: CASSFEMGTGTYEQYF

size: -
length: 15
D: -
V: TRBV7-8
J: TRBJ1-2
DNA: TGTGCCAGCAGCTTAGCCCTGAAAGGCAACTATGGCTACACCTTC
CDR3: CASSLALKGNYGYTF

size: -
length: 15
D: -
V: TRBV6-1
J: TRBJ2-7
DNA: TGTGCCAGCAGTGAACGGAGGGGTAGCTCCTACGAGCAGTACTTC
CDR3: CASSERRGSSYEQYF

size: -
length: 15
D: -
V: TRBV7-8
J: TRBJ2-7
DNA: TGTGCCAGCAGCTTAGTGCGGTCAGGAAGCTACGAGCAGTACTTC
CDR3: CASSLVRSGSYEQYF

size: -
length: 14
D: -
V: TRBV6-5
J: TRBJ1-1
DNA: TGTGCCAGCAGTTACGGTGTGGGTAACGCTGAAGCTTTCTTT
CDR3: CASSYGVGNAEAFF

size: -
length: 16
D: TRBD1
V: TRBV7-9
J: TRBJ1-2
DNA: TGTGCCAGCAGCTCACAGCGGACAGGGGACAACTATGGCTACACCTTC
CDR3: CASSSQRTGDNYGYTF

size: -
length: 15
D: TRBD2
V: TRBV18
J: TRBJ2-1
DNA: TGTGCCAGCTCACCGTATCGGGAGGGCCCTGGGGAGCAGTTCTTC
CDR3: CASSPYREGPGEQFF

size: -
length: 15
D: TRBD1
V: TRBV4-1
J: TRBJ1-5
DNA: TGCGCCAGCAGCCAAGTAGGACAGGACAATCAGCCCCAGCATTTT
CDR3: CASSQVGQDNQPQHF

size: few
length: 13
D: TRBD1
V: TRBV27
J: TRBJ1-5
DNA: TGTGCCAGCGGACAGGGGGATTATCAGCCCCAGCATTTT
CDR3: CASGQGDYQPQHF

size: -
length: 14
D: -
V: TRBV9
J: TRBJ2-1
DNA: TGTGCCAGCAGCGTATCCGGGACTTACAATGAGCAGTTCTTC
CDR3: CASSVSGTYNEQFF

size: few
length: 15
D: -
V: TRBV30
J: TRBJ1-5
DNA: TGTGCCTGGAGTGTAGGCGGGTTCAACAATCAGCCCCAGCATTTT
CDR3: CAWSVGGFNNQPQHF

size: once
length: 15
D: -
V: TRBV19
J: TRBJ1-5
DNA: TGTGCCAGTAGGATCGGTGGTTCGAGCAATCAGCCCCAGCATTTT
CDR3: CASRIGGSSNQPQHF

size: -
length: 17
D: TRBD2
V: TRBV7-3
J: TRBJ2-1
DNA: TGTGCCAGCAGCCCCGGACTAGCGGGAGGTTGGTTGGATGAGCAGTTCTTC
CDR3: CASSPGLAGGWLDEQFF

size: few
length: 14
D: TRBD1
V: TRBV27
J: TRBJ1-2
DNA: TGTGCCAGCAGTATTATAACCGGACAGGGGGCAATTACCTTC
CDR3: CASSIITGQGAITF

size: -
length: 14
D: TRBD1
V: TRBV28
J: TRBJ1-4
DNA: TGTGCCATTGGACAGGGGACTGTTAATGAAAAACTGTTTTTT
CDR3: CAIGQGTVNEKLFF

size: -
length: 15
D: -
V: TRBV28
J: TRBJ2-4
DNA: TGTGCCAGCAGTTTAGTAGGTACGGCCAAAAACATTCAGTACTTC
CDR3: CASSLVGTAKNIQYF

size: -
length: 15
D: TRBD1
V: TRBV7-9
J: TRBJ2-7
DNA: TGTGCCAGCAGCCCCACCCAGGGGGCTTTCTACGAGCAGTACTTC
CDR3: CASSPTQGAFYEQYF

size: -
length: 15
D: TRBD1
V: TRBV2
J: TRBJ1-3
DNA: TGTGCCAGCAGTATACAGGGGGTAACTGGAAACACCATATATTTT
CDR3: CASSIQGVTGNTIYF

size: -
length: 14
D: -
V: TRBV30
J: TRBJ2-2
DNA: TGTGCCTGGAGTATTACAGGGTTTGACGGGGAGCTGTTTTTT
CDR3: CAWSITGFDGELFF

size: -
length: 13
D: -
V: TRBV5-8
J: TRBJ2-7
DNA: TGTGCCAGCAGCTTGAAGGTTTACTACGAGCAGTACTTC
CDR3: CASSLKVYYEQYF

size: -
length: 12
D: -
V: TRBV7-2
J: TRBJ2-3
DNA: TGTGCCAGCAGCACCCGCACAGATACGCAGTATTTT
CDR3: CASSTRTDTQYF

size: -
length: 15
D: -
V: TRBV11-3
J: TRBJ2-5
DNA: TGTGCCAGCAGCTTAGGGGGCTCACGACAAGAGACCCAGTACTTC
CDR3: CASSLGGSRQETQYF

size: -
length: 18
D: TRBD1
V: TRBV7-9
J: TRBJ1-4
DNA: TGTGCCAGCAGCTTAATTAAGGCAGGGGGAAGTGGTGGTGAAAAACTGTTTTTT
CDR3: CASSLIKAGGSGGEKLFF

size: -
length: 14
D: -
V: TRBV14
J: TRBJ2-7
DNA: TGTGCCAGCAGAAAGGATGGGGGGCCCTACGAGCAGTACTTC
CDR3: CASRKDGGPYEQYF

size: few
length: 15
D: -
V: TRBV7-5
J: TRBJ1-4
DNA: TGTGCCAGAATAGGAGACAGGGAGGTCAATGAAAAACTGTTTTTT
CDR3: CARIGDREVNEKLFF

size: -
length: 16
D: TRBD1
V: TRBV6-5
J: TRBJ1-4
DNA: TGTGCCAGCAGTTACTCACGGACAGGCCTCGATGAAAAACTGTTTTTT
CDR3: CASSYSRTGLDEKLFF

size: -
length: 16
D: TRBD2
V: TRBV11-2
J: TRBJ2-7
DNA: TGTGCCAGCAGCTTAGAGTTCGGACTAGCGGGAGATGAGCAGTACTTC
CDR3: CASSLEFGLAGDEQYF

size: few
length: 15
D: TRBD1
V: TRBV2
J: TRBJ1-5
DNA: TGTGCCAGCACGGCCCGAGGGGGCTCTCGGCAGCCCCAGCATTTT
CDR3: CASTARGGSRQPQHF

size: -
length: 15
D: TRBD1
V: TRBV5-1
J: TRBJ2-3
DNA: TGCGCCAGCAGCCTCGGAGACAGGGCCACAGATACGCAGTATTTT
CDR3: CASSLGDRATDTQYF

size: -
length: 13
D: -
V: TRBV30
J: TRBJ2-2
DNA: TGTGCCTGGAAGCAGGGCAACACCGGGGAGCTGTTTTTT
CDR3: CAWKQGNTGELFF